The rows below give T cell receptor beta chains drawn from one sample of a study of blood T cells in healthy people across ages. TCRdb redid the calling of the 5' RACE reads with MiXCR, one entry per CDR3 protein. The table includes around 580,000 distinct CDR3 sequences, 47% detected once. Sequencing was done on a sample of blood. The receptors were sampled from a man older than 75 in good health. Each CDR3 is given with its conserved first and last residue. Fields, in order: clone size, D gene, V gene, J gene, CDR3 DNA, CDR3 protein. D genes are given only for firm matches. Only some rows state a clone size, as once, few, many or a class for expanded clones.

>NA|NA|TRBV7-2|TRBJ1-2
TGTGCCAGCAGCTTAGTAGGTCAAGCTAACTATGGCTACACCTTC
CASSLVGQANYGYTF
>many|NA|TRBV6-5|TRBJ1-5
TGTGCCAGCAGTTTACAGGAGGGGCTGGGGCAGCCCCAGCATTTT
CASSLQEGLGQPQHF
>NA|NA|TRBV29-1|TRBJ2-3
TGCAGCGTTGAAGGTAGCGGAGCACTATCCACAGATACGCAGTATTTT
CSVEGSGALSTDTQYF
>NA|TRBD1|TRBV15|TRBJ1-6
TGTGCCACCAGCAGAGATCCGGGGACAGGGGCCTATAATTCACCCCTCCACTTT
CATSRDPGTGAYNSPLHF
>NA|TRBD2|TRBV15|TRBJ2-1
TGTGCCACCAGCAGACGAGCGGGAGGGCCAGGGAATGAGCAGTTCTTC
CATSRRAGGPGNEQFF
>few|TRBD1|TRBV6-5|TRBJ2-3
TGTGCCAGCAGTTTGACAGGGGTGGGGGCTAGCACAGATACGCAGTATTTT
CASSLTGVGASTDTQYF
>many|NA|TRBV7-9|TRBJ1-2
TGTGCCAGCAGCTTAGTACAGAACTATGGCTACACCTTC
CASSLVQNYGYTF
>NA|NA|TRBV20-1|TRBJ2-1
TGCAGTGCCACCCGGGCAGGGGAACTTGAGCAGTTCTTC
CSATRAGELEQFF
>NA|NA|TRBV5-6|TRBJ2-7
TGTGCCAGCAGCTTGGAGTGGGCCGAGCAGTACTTC
CASSLEWAEQYF
>NA|NA|TRBV29-1|TRBJ2-7
TGCAGCGTTGAAGGAGAGGGTCGAGCGGATCGCTACGAGCAGTACTTC
CSVEGEGRADRYEQYF
>few|NA|TRBV7-2|TRBJ2-1
TGTGCCAGCAGCTCCCAATACCGCCGTAGCTCCTACAATGAGCAGTTCTTC
CASSSQYRRSSYNEQFF
>many|NA|TRBV7-2|TRBJ2-7
TGTGCCAGCAGCACCCGGACGGCCTCCGAGCAGTACTTC
CASSTRTASEQYF
>NA|NA|TRBV20-1|TRBJ2-5
TGCAGTGCCGAACCCCGGGGGACCCAGTACTTC
CSAEPRGTQYF
>NA|TRBD2|TRBV6-2/TRBV6-3|TRBJ2-7
TGTGCCAGCAGCTATCCGGGGGGGCGCTACGAGCAGTACTTC
CASSYPGGRYEQYF
>NA|NA|TRBV29-1|TRBJ1-1
TGCAGCGCCCGGACAGACTGGGGTGAAGCTTTCTTT
CSARTDWGEAFF
>NA|NA|TRBV6-1|TRBJ2-1
TGTGCCAGCAGTCGGGACATTAGCTCCTACAATGAGCAGTTCTTC
CASSRDISSYNEQFF
>few|TRBD1|TRBV6-5|TRBJ1-1
TGTGCCAGCAGAACAGGGGGCGTGATCACGGGAACTGAAGCTTTCTTT
CASRTGGVITGTEAFF
>NA|NA|TRBV7-2|TRBJ1-2
TGTGCCAGCAGCTTAGGTGTAGGGACCCCTTTGGCGTATGGCTACACCTTC
CASSLGVGTPLAYGYTF